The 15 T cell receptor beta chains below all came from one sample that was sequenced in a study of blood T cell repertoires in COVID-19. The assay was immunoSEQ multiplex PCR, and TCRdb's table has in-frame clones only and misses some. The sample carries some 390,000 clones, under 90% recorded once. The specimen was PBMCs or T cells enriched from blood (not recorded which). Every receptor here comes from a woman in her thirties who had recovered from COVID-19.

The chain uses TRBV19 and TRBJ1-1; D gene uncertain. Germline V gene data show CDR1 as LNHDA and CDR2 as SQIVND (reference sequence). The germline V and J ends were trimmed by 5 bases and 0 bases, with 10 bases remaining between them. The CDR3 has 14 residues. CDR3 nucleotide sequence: TGTGCCAGTAGTTTTCGGGGATTGAACACTGAAGCTTTCTTT. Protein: CASSFRGLNTEAFF.

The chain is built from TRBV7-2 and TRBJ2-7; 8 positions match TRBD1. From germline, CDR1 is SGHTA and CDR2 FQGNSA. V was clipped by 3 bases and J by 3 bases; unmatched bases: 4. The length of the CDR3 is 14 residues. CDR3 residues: CASSLTGENYEQYF. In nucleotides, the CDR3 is TGTGCCAGCAGCTTGACAGGGGAGAACTACGAGCAGTACTTC.

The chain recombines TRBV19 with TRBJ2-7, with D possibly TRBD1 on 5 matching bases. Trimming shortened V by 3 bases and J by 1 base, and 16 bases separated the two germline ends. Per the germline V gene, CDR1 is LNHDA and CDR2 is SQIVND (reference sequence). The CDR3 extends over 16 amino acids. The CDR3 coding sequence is TGTGCCAGTAGTATGACAGTAACCCTGGGGTCCTACGAGCAGTACTTC. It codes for CASSMTVTLGSYEQYF.

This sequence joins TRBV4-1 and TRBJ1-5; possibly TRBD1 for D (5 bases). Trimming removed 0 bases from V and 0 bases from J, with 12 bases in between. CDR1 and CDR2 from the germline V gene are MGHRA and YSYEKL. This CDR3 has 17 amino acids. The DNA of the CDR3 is TGCGCCAGCAGCCAAGATCCCAGGGACTATAGCAATCAGCCCCAGCATTTT. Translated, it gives CASSQDPRDYSNQPQHF.

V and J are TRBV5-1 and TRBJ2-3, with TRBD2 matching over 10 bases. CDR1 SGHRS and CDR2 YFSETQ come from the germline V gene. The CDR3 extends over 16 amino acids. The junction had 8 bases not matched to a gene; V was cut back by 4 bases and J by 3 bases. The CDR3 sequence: CASSPPSGRATDTQYF. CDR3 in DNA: TGCGCCAGCAGCCCCCCGAGCGGGAGGGCGACAGATACGCAGTATTTT.

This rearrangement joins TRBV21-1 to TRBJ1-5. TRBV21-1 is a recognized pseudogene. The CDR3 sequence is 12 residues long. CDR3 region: CASSPRRQPQHF. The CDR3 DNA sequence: TGTGCCAGCAGCCCTCGGAGACAGCCCCAGCATTTT.

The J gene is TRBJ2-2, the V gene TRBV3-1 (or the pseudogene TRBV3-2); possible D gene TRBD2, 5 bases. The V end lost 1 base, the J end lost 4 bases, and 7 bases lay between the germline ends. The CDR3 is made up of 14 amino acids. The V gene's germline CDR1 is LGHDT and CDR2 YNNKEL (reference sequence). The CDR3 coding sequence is TGTGCCAGCAGCCAAGCCGGGATCACCGGGGAGCTGTTTTTT. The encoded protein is CASSQAGITGELFF.

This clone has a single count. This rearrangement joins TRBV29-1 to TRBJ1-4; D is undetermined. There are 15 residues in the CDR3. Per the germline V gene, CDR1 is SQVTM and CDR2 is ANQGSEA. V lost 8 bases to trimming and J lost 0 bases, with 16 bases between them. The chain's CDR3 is CSLKEELATNEKLFF. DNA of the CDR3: TGCAGCCTCAAGGAGGAGCTTGCAACTAATGAAAAACTGTTTTTT. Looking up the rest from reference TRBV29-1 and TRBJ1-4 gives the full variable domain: SAVISQKPSRDICQRGTSLTIQCQVDSQVTMMFWYRQQPGQSLTLIATANQGSEATYESGFVIDKFPISRPNLTFSTLTVSNMSPEDSSIYLCSLKEELATNEKLFFGSGTQLSVL.

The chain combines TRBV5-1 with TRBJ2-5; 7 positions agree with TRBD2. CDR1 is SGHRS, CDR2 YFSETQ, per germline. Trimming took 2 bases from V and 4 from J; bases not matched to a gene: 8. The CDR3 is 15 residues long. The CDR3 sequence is CASSFPTGGGETQYF. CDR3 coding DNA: TGCGCCAGCAGCTTCCCCACCGGCGGGGGAGAGACCCAGTACTTC.

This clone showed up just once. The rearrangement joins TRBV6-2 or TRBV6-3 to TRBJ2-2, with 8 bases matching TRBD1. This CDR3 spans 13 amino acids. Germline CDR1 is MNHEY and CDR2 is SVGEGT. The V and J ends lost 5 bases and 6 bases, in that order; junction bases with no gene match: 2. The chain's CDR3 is CASSLQGAGELFF. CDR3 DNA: TGTGCCAGCAGTCTACAGGGGGCCGGGGAGCTGTTTTTT.

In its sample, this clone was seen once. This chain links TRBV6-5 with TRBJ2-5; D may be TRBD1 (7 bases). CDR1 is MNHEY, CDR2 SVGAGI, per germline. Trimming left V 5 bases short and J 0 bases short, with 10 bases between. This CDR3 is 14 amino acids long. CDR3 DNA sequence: TGTGCCAGCAGTCGGGGGACAGACCAAGAGACCCAGTACTTC. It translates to CASSRGTDQETQYF.

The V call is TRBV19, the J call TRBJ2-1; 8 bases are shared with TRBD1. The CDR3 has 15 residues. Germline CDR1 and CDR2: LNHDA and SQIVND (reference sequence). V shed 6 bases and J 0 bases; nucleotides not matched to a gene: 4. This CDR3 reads CASRGDRSSYNEQFF. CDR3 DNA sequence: TGTGCCAGTAGGGGGGACAGGAGCTCCTACAATGAGCAGTTCTTC.

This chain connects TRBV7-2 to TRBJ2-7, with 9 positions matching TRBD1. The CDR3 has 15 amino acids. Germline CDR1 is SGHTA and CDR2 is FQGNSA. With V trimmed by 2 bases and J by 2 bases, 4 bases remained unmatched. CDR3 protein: CASSLTGGGTYEQYF. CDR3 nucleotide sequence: TGTGCCAGCAGCTTAACAGGGGGCGGAACCTACGAGCAGTACTTC.

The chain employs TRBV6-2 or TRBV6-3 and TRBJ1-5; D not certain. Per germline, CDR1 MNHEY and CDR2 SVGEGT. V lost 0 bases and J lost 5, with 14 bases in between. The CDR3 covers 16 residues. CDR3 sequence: CASSYSPRRSYQPQHF. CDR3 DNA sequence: TGTGCCAGCAGTTACTCTCCGCGGAGGAGCTATCAGCCCCAGCATTTT.

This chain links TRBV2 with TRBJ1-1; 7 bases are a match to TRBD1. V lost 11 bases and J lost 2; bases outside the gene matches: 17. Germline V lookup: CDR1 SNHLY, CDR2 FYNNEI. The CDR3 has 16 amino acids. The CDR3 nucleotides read TGTGCCCGAAAAGGGGGGACAGTACTGAGTAACACTGAAGCTTTCTTT. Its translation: CARKGGTVLSNTEAFF.